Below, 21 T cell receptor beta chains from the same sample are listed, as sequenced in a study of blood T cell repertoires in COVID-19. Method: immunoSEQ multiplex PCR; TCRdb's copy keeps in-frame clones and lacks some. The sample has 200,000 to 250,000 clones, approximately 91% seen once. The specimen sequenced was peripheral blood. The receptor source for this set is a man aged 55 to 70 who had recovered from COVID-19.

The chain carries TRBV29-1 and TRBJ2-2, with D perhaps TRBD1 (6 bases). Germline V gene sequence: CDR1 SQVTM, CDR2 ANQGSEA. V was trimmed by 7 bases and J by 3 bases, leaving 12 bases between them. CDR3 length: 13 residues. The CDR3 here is CSAPDRYTGELFF. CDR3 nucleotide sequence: TGCAGCGCCCCGGACAGATACACCGGGGAGCTGTTTTTT.

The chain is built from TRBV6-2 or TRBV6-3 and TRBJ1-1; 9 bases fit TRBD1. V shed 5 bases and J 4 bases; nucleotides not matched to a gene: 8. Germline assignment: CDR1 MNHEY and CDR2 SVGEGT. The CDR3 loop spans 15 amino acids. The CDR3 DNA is TGTGCCAGCAGTCACGGGACAGGGTATTTCACTGAAGCTTTCTTT. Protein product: CASSHGTGYFTEAFF.

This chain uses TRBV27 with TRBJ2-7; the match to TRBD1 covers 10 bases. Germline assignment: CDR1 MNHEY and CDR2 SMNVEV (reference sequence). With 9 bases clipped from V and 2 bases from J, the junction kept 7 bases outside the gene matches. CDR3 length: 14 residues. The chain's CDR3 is CASRLGQGAYEQYF. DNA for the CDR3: TGTGCCAGTAGGCTTGGACAGGGGGCCTACGAGCAGTACTTC.

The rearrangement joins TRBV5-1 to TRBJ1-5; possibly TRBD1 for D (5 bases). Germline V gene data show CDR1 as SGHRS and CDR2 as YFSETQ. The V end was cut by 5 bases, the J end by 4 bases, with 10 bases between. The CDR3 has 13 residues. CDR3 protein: CASSPGENQPQHF. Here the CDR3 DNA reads TGCGCCAGCAGTCCGGGGGAGAATCAGCCCCAGCATTTT.

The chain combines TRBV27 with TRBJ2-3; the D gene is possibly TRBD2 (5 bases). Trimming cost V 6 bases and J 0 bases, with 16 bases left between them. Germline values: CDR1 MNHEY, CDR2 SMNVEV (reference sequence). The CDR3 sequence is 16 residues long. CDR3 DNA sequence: TGTGCCAGCAGGCGGGTAGGAGCTACTAGCACAGATACGCAGTATTTT. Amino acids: CASRRVGATSTDTQYF.

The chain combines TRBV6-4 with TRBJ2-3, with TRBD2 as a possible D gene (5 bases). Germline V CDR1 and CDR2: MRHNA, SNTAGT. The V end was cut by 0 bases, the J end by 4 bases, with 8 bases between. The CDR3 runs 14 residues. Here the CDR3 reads CASSDSGEADTQYF. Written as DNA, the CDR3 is TGTGCCAGCAGTGACTCCGGGGAAGCAGATACGCAGTATTTT.

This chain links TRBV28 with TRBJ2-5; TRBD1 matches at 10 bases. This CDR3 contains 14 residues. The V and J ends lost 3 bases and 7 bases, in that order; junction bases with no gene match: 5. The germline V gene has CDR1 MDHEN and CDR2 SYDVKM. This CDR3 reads CASSLRTGGSTQYF. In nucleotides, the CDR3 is TGTGCCAGCAGTTTGCGGACAGGGGGATCGACCCAGTACTTC.

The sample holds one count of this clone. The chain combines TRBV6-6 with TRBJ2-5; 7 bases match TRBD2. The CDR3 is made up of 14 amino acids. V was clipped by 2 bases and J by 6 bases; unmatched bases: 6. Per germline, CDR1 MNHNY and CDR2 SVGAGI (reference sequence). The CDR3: CASSYGGDRKTQYF. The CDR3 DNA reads TGTGCCAGCAGTTACGGGGGGGATCGGAAGACCCAGTACTTC.

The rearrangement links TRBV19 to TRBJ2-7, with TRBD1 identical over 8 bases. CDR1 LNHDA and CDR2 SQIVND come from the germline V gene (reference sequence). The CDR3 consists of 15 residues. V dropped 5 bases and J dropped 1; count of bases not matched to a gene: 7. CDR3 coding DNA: TGTGCCAGTAGTTTCCAGGGGGCGCGGTCCTACGAGCAGTACTTC. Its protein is CASSFQGARSYEQYF.

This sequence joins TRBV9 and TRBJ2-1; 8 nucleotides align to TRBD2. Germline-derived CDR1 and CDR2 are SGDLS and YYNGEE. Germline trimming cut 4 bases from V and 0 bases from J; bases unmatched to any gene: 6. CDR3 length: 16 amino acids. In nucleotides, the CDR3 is TGTGCCAGCAGCTCGTTAGCGGGGAGCTCCTACAATGAGCAGTTCTTC. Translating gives CASSSLAGSSYNEQFF. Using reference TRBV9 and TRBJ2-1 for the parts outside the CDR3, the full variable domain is DSGVTQTPKHLITATGQRVTLRCSPRSGDLSVYWYQQSLDQGLQFLIQYYNGEERAKGNILERFSAQQFPDLHSELNLSSLELGDSALYFCASSSLAGSSYNEQFFGPGTRLTVL.

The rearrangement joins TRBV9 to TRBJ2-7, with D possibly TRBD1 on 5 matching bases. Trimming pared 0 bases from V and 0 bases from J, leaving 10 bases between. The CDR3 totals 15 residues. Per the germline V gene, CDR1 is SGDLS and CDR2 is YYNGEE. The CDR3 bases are TGTGCCAGCAGCGTAGGAGAAGACAGCTCCTACGAGCAGTACTTC. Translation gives CASSVGEDSSYEQYF.

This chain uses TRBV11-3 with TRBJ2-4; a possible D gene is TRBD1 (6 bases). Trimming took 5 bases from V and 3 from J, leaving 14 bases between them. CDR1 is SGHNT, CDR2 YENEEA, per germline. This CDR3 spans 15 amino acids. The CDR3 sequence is CASSGGRNHKNIQYF. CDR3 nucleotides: TGTGCCAGCAGCGGGGGCCGGAATCACAAAAACATTCAGTACTTC.

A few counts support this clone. This chain's CDR3 is CASSSHLSFGGNEQYF. For the CDR3, the DNA is TGTGCCAGCAGCTCCCATTTAAGCTTTGGGGGGAACGAGCAGTACTTC. The V call is TRBV7-9, the J call TRBJ2-7; D perhaps matches TRBD2 (6 bases). V lost 4 bases to trimming and J lost 5 bases, with 21 bases between them. The CDR3 length is 16 residues. Germline V lookup: CDR1 SEHNR, CDR2 FQNEAQ (reference sequence). Full variable domain (outside the CDR3, taken from reference TRBV7-9 and TRBJ2-7): DTGVSQNPRHKITKRGQNVTFRCDPISEHNRLYWYRQTLGQGPEFLTYFQNEAQLEKSRLLSDRFSAERPKGSFSTLEIQRTEQGDSAMYLCASSSHLSFGGNEQYFGPGTRLTVT.

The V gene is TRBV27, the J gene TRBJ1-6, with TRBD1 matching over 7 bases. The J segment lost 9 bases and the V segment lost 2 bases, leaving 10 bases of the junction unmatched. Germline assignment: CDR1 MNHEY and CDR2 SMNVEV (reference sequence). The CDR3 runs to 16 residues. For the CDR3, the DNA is TGTGCCAGCAGTTTAGTAGGCAGGGGGATAGGTTCACCCCTCCACTTT. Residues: CASSLVGRGIGSPLHF.

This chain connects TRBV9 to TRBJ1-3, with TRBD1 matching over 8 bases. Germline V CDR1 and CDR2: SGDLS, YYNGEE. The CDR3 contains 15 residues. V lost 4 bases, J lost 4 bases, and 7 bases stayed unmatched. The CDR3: CASSTSRDRGNTIYF. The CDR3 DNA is TGTGCCAGCAGCACAAGCCGGGACAGGGGAAACACCATATATTTT.

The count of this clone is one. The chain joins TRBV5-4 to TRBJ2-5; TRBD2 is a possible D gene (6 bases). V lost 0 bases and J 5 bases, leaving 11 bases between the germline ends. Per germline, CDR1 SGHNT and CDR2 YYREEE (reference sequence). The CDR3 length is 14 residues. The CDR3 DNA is TGTGCCAGCAGCTTGGCCGCGGGGCGTGAGACCCAGTACTTC. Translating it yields CASSLAAGRETQYF.

The CDR3 spells CASSPSGGGISYNEQFF. CDR3 bases: TGTGCCAGCAGCCCATCCGGCGGCGGGATTTCCTACAATGAGCAGTTCTTC. The rearrangement joins TRBV12-1 to TRBJ2-1; the D call in the table, TRBD2, was not verified against the DNA. TRBV12-1 is a pseudogene locus. CDR3 length equals 17 residues.

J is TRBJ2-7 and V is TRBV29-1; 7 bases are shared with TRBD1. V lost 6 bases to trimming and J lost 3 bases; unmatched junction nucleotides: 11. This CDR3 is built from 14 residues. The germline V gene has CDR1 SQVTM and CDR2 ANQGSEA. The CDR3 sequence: CSVLRYRTGYEQYF. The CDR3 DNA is TGCAGCGTCCTTCGATACCGGACAGGCTACGAGCAGTACTTC.

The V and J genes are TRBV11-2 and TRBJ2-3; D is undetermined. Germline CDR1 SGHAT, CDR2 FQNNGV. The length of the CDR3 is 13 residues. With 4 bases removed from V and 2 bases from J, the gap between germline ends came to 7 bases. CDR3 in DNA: TGTGCCAGCAGCTCCCACAACACAGATACGCAGTATTTT. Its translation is CASSSHNTDTQYF. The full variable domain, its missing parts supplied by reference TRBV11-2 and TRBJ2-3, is EAGVAQSPRYKIIEKRQSVAFWCNPISGHATLYWYQQILGQGPKLLIQFQNNGVVDDSQLPKDRFSAERLKGVDSTLKIQPAKLEDSAVYLCASSSHNTDTQYFGPGTRLTVL.

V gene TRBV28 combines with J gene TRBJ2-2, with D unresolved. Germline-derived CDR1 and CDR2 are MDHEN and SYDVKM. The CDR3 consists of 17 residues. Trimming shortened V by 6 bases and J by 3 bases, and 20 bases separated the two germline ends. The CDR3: CASSPIRSSLDTGELFF. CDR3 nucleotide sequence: TGTGCCAGCAGCCCTATAAGATCCTCCCTGGACACCGGGGAGCTGTTTTTT.

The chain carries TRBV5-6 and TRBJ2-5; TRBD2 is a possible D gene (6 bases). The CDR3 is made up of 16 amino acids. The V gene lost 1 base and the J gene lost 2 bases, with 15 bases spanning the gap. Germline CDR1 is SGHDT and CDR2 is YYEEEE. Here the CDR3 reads CASSLFDGGAQETQYF. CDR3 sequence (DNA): TGTGCCAGCAGCTTGTTTGACGGCGGGGCGCAAGAGACCCAGTACTTC. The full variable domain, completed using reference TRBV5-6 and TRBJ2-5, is DAGVTQSPTHLIKTRGQQVTLRCSPKSGHDTVSWYQQALGQGPQFIFQYYEEEERQRGNFPDRFSGHQFPNYSSELNVNALLLGDSALYLCASSLFDGGAQETQYFGPGTRLLVL.